The source of this T cell receptor (beta chain) is a study of T cell changes during pregnancy in multiple sclerosis. Germline V gives CDR1 SEHNR, CDR2 FQNEAQ (reference sequence). The CDR3 spans 14 residues. The V gene lost 5 bases and the J gene lost 3 bases, with 10 bases spanning the gap. TCRdb keeps only in-frame clones here, not all; method: immunoSEQ multiplex PCR. The data hold 20,000 to 25,000 clones, with about 90% observed a single time. J is TRBJ2-2 and V is TRBV7-9; D is perhaps TRBD1 (5 bases). The specimen comprised CD8+ T cells from peripheral blood mononuclear cells, sampled in the second trimester of pregnancy. The source is a female donor in good health, enrolled as a control in a pregnancy study. The CDR3 DNA reads as TGTGCCAGCAGCACACAGGTGGACACCGGGGAGCTGTTTTTT. It is translated as CASSTQVDTGELFF.